This is a list of T cell receptor beta chains from one sample in a study of response to subunit inactivated influenza vaccine. One entry per CDR3 protein, called by TCRdb with MiXCR from the RT-PCR reads. The sample records 400,000 to 550,000 distinct CDR3 sequences, around 25% being singletons. This specimen consisted of CD4+ T cells sorted from PBMCs, obtained approximately 5 days after vaccination. These receptors all stem from a man aged 50-60 years who received an inactivated influenza vaccine. The CDR3 runs from the conserved cysteine through the conserved F or W. D genes are given only for firm matches. The size field is filled for only some rows; it gives once, few, many or a size class.

DNA	CDR3	J	size	V	D
TGTGCCAGCAGCGTACTTAGAACGACCACTGAAGCTTTCTTT	CASSVLRTTTEAFF	TRBJ1-1	once	TRBV27	NA
TGCGCCAGCAGCCAAGTGGGACAGGGTAATGAAAAACTGTTTTTT	CASSQVGQGNEKLFF	TRBJ1-4	few	TRBV4-1	TRBD1
TGCGCCAGCAGCTTGGGTCCCCCGGACTCTAGCTCCTACAATGAGCAGTTCTTC	CASSLGPPDSSSYNEQFF	TRBJ2-1	NA	TRBV5-1	NA
TGCGCCAGCACCAGTCAGGGGGGGATTAACACTGAAGCTTTCTTT	CASTSQGGINTEAFF	TRBJ1-1	few	TRBV5-1	TRBD1
TGTGCCAGCAGCACTCGAAGCGGGGTAGGCACAGATACGCAGTATTTT	CASSTRSGVGTDTQYF	TRBJ2-3	few	TRBV7-2	TRBD2
TGTGCCAGCGTCCGGGCTAGCGGGGTTCAAGAGACCCAGTACTTC	CASVRASGVQETQYF	TRBJ2-5	many	TRBV7-2	TRBD2
TGTGCCAGCAGCTCGTGGGGGGGGGAGACCCAGTACTTC	CASSSWGGETQYF	TRBJ2-5	once	TRBV11-2	TRBD2
TGCAGTGCTAGCCCGCGGAGGGGGGGGGGTTACGAGCAGTACTTC	CSASPRRGGGYEQYF	TRBJ2-7	NA	TRBV20-1	NA
TGTGCCAGCTCACCTATCCCCTTAAGGAGGGGCGCAGAGACCCAGTACTTC	CASSPIPLRRGAETQYF	TRBJ2-5	few	TRBV18	NA
TGTGCCAGCAGCCAAGATCGCCTGGTACCCCTGGAGCAGTTCTTC	CASSQDRLVPLEQFF	TRBJ2-1	NA	TRBV4-2	NA
TGTGCCAGCATGAACGGCGGGCAACCCCACGAGCAGTACTTC	CASMNGGQPHEQYF	TRBJ2-7	NA	TRBV3-1	NA
TGTGCCACCAGGGAGACAGGGGGCCTTGAGCAGTTCTTC	CATRETGGLEQFF	TRBJ2-1	few	TRBV24-1	TRBD1
TGTGCCTGGAGTCTAGGATACAATGAGCAGTTCTTC	CAWSLGYNEQFF	TRBJ2-1	few	TRBV30	NA
TGCGCCAGCAGCTTAGGCCGTGGGGCTGGCTACACCTTC	CASSLGRGAGYTF	TRBJ1-2	few	TRBV5-1	NA
TGCGCCAGCAGCTTGGGTATGGGACAGGGAACGTATGGCTACACCTTC	CASSLGMGQGTYGYTF	TRBJ1-2	NA	TRBV5-1	TRBD1
TGTGCCAGCAGCTTATTCTCACAGCCCAACTACGAGCAGTACTTC	CASSLFSQPNYEQYF	TRBJ2-7	few	TRBV7-2	NA
TGCAGTGCCCCCACAACAGGGAACACCGGGGAGCTGTTTTTT	CSAPTTGNTGELFF	TRBJ2-2	few	TRBV20-1	NA
TGTGCCAGCAGTGGGGCTAGCGCCTCCTACGAGCAGTACTTC	CASSGASASYEQYF	TRBJ2-7	NA	TRBV27	NA
TGTGCCAGCAGGGCGACAGGTTCTGAGACCCAGTACTTC	CASRATGSETQYF	TRBJ2-5	NA	TRBV6-1	NA
TGTGCCAGCAGTTACTCAAGGCGGGGGGGCGCCTACAATGAGCAGTTATTC	CASSYSRRGGAYNEQLF	TRBJ2-1	NA	TRBV6-2/TRBV6-3	TRBD2
TGTGCCAGCAGCTTCGCTGAGGGTGGAAACACCATATATTTT	CASSFAEGGNTIYF	TRBJ1-3	NA	TRBV7-9	NA
TGCGCCAGCAACCCAACGGGACAGACCTACGAGCAGTACTTC	CASNPTGQTYEQYF	TRBJ2-7	NA	TRBV5-1	TRBD1
TGCGCCAGCAGCCAAGGCTTCGGCACCCAAGATACGCAGTATTTT	CASSQGFGTQDTQYF	TRBJ2-3	few	TRBV4-3	NA
TGCGCCAGCAGTGAGTCGAGGAAGACCGGGGAGCTGTTTTTT	CASSESRKTGELFF	TRBJ2-2	NA	TRBV10-1	NA
TGTGCCAGCAGTGAAGGGGGGGCAGTGGCACCCTACACCTTC	CASSEGGAVAPYTF	TRBJ1-2	NA	TRBV2	NA
TGCAGTGCTAGAGATCAAGAGGCTAGCCCCCAGTACTTC	CSARDQEASPQYF	TRBJ2-5	NA	TRBV20-1	NA
TGTGCCAGCAGCTCGGTCGTCGGGGAGCTGTTTTTT	CASSSVVGELFF	TRBJ2-2	few	TRBV5-6	NA
TGTGCCAGCTCACGTAGCGGGAGCGGAGAGACCCAGTACTTC	CASSRSGSGETQYF	TRBJ2-5	many	TRBV18	TRBD2
TGTGCCAGCAGCGTAGGAAACCCGACGGGAGATACGCAGTATTTT	CASSVGNPTGDTQYF	TRBJ2-3	NA	TRBV9	NA
TGTGCCATCGGCCCCACAGGGGGCACTGAAGCTTTCTTT	CAIGPTGGTEAFF	TRBJ1-1	NA	TRBV10-3	TRBD1
TGCAGTGCTAGAGATGGGAGGGGAACCTACGAGCAGTACTTC	CSARDGRGTYEQYF	TRBJ2-7	NA	TRBV20-1	TRBD2
TGTGCCAGCAGTTTATTTGATGGAGGTGAAGCTTTCTTT	CASSLFDGGEAFF	TRBJ1-1	NA	TRBV12-3/TRBV12-4	NA
TGTGCCAGTAGGACTAGCGGGAGCCACAATGAGCAGTTCTTC	CASRTSGSHNEQFF	TRBJ2-1	NA	TRBV19	TRBD2
TGTGCCAGCAGCTCCCCCAAGGGGGGACTCCGCACAGATACGCAGTATTTT	CASSSPKGGLRTDTQYF	TRBJ2-3	NA	TRBV11-2	NA
TGTGCCATCAGTGGGGACAGCGTCAGATCCGGGGAGCTGTTTTTT	CAISGDSVRSGELFF	TRBJ2-2	NA	TRBV10-3	TRBD1
TGTGCCAGCAGCTTAGGGGCCTACCAGGGGAATGAGCAGTTCTTC	CASSLGAYQGNEQFF	TRBJ2-1	NA	TRBV7-2	NA
TGTGCCTGGGGAAAGCGGACAGGGATGGCAGAGACCCAGTACTTC	CAWGKRTGMAETQYF	TRBJ2-5	few	TRBV30	TRBD1
TGTGCCAGCTTATCTAGCGGGAGGGGAGATGAGCAGTTCTTC	CASLSSGRGDEQFF	TRBJ2-1	few	TRBV2	TRBD2
TGCGCCAGCAGCGGGGGACAGCGCCAAGAGACCCAGTACTTC	CASSGGQRQETQYF	TRBJ2-5	NA	TRBV5-1	TRBD1